This T cell receptor (beta chain) was captured in a study of T-cell reconstitution after alpha-beta-depleted transplantation in children. A library of TCRbeta sequences, prepared with unique molecular identifiers, was generated. In TCRdb, the PCR reads were re-called with MiXCR into one record per CDR3 protein. The table has about 98,000 distinct CDR3 sequences, 23% seen once. The CDR3 is made up of 14 amino acids. The germline V gene has CDR1 SGHVS and CDR2 FQNEAQ. V lost 1 base, J lost 5 bases, and 10 bases lay in between. Study-level results: Expanded graft clones numbering several hundred reportedly gave rise to alpha-beta T cells about two months after transplant. After one year, T-cell counts and TCRbeta diversity mostly came from new T cells. Surviving thymic progenitors and recipient T cells were the source of high TCRbeta diversity at day 60 in some patients.

A remark on this clonotype: Its antigen is unknown.

This receptor was obtained from a boy aged 2 to 9 with acute lymphoblastic leukemia, due to receive a stem cell transplant. The starting material was PBMCs, obtained before TCRalphabeta/CD19-depleted stem cell transplant. J is TRBJ2-3 and V is TRBV7-8; D is perhaps TRBD2 (5 bases). CDR3 sequence reads: CASSLGGLGDTQYF. DNA of the CDR3: TGTGCCAGCAGCTTAGGAGGGCTCGGAGATACGCAGTATTTT.